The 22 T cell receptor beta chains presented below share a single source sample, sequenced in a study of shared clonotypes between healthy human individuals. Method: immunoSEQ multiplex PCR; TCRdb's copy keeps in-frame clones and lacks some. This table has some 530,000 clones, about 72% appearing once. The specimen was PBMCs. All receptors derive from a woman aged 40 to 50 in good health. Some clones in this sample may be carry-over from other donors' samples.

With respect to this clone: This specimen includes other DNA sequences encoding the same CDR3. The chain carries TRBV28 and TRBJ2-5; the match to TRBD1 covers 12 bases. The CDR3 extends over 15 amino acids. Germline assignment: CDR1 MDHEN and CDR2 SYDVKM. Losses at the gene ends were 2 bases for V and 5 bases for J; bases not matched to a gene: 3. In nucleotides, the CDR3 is TGTGCCAGCAGTTTACGGGACAGGGGGCGGGAGACCCAGTACTTC. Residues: CASSLRDRGRETQYF.

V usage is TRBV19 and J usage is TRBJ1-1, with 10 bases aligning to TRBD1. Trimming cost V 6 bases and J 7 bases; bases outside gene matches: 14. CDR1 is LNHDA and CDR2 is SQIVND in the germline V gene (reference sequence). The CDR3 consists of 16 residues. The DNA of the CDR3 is TGTGCCAGTAGCACAGGACAGGGGGATTCTTTGTTTGAAGCTTTCTTT. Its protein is CASSTGQGDSLFEAFF.

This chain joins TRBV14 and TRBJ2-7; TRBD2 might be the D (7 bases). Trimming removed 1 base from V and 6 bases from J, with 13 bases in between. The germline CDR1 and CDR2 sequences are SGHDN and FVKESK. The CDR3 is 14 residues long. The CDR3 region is CASSQVGGPGEQYF. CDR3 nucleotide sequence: TGTGCCAGCAGCCAAGTCGGGGGGCCGGGCGAGCAGTACTTC. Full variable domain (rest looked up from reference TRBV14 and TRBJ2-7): EAGVTQFPSHSVIEKGQTVTLRCDPISGHDNLYWYRRVMGKEIKFLLHFVKESKQDESGMPNNRFLAERTGGTYSTLKVQPAELEDSGVYFCASSQVGGPGEQYFGPGTRLTVT.

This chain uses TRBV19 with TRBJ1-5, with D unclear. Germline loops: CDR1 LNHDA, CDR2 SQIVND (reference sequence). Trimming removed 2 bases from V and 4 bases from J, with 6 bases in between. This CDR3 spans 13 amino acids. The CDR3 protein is CASSISVNQPQHF. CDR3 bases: TGTGCCAGTAGTATAAGCGTTAATCAGCCCCAGCATTTT.

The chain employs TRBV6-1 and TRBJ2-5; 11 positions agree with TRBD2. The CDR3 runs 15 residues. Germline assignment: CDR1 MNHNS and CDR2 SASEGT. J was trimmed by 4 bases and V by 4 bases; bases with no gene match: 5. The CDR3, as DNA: TGTGCCAGCAGTGCAAGACTAGCGGGAAGAGAGACCCAGTACTTC. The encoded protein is CASSARLAGRETQYF.

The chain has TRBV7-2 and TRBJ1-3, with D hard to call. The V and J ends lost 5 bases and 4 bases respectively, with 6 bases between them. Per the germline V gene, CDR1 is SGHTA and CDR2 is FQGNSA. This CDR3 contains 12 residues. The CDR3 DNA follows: TGTGCCAGCAGCGGGTCCGGAAACACCATATATTTT. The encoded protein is CASSGSGNTIYF.

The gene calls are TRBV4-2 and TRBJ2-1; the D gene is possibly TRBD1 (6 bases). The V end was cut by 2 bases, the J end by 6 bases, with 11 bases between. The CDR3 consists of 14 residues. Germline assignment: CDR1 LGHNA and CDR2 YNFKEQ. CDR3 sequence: CASSQMDRSNEQFF. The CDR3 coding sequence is TGTGCCAGCAGCCAAATGGACAGAAGCAATGAGCAGTTCTTC.

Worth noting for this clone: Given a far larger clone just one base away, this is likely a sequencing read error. CDR3 nucleotide sequence: TGTGCCAGCAGTGAAGAAGGAGGAAACACCGGGGAGCTGTTTTTT. This translates into CASSEEGGNTGELFF. This chain uses TRBV6-1 with TRBJ2-2, with a weak D call TRBD2 (5 bases). V was shortened by 1 base and J by 2 bases, with 8 bases between the two germline ends. Germline-derived CDR1 and CDR2 are MNHNS and SASEGT. The CDR3 totals 15 residues.

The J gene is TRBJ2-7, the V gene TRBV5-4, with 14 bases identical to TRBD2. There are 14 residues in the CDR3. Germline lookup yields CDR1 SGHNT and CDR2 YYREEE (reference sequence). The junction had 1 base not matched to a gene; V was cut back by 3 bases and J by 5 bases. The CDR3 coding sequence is TGTGCCAGCAGCTGGGGACTAGCGGGAGACGAGCAGTACTTC. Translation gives CASSWGLAGDEQYF.

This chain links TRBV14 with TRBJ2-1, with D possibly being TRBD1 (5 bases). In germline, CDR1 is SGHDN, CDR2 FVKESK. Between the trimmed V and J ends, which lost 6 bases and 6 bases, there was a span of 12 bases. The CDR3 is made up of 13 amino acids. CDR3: CASSDLGPNEQFF. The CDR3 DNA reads TGTGCCAGCAGTGACCTGGGGCCCAATGAGCAGTTCTTC.

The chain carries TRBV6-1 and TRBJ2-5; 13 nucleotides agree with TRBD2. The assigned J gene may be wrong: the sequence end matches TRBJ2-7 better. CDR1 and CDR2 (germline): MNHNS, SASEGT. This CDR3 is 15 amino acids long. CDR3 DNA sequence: TGTGCCAGCACAAGACTAGCGGGAGGAACCTACGAGCAGTACTTC. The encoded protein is CASTRLAGGTYEQYF.

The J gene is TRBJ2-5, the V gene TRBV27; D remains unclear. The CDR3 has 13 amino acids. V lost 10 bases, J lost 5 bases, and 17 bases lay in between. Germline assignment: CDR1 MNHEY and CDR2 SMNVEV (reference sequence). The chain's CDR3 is CATAAPSRETQYF. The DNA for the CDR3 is TGTGCCACCGCGGCCCCGTCAAGGGAGACCCAGTACTTC.

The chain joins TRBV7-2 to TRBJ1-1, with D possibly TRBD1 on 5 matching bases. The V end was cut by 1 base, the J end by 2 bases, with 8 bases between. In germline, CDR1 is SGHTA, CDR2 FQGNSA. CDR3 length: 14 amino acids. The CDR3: CASSLVGVNTEAFF. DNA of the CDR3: TGTGCCAGCAGCTTAGTGGGGGTAAACACTGAAGCTTTCTTT. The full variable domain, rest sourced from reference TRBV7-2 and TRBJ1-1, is GAGVSQSPSNKVTEKGKDVELRCDPISGHTALYWYRQSLGQGLEFLIYFQGNSAPDKSGLPSDRFSAERTGGSVSTLTIQRTQQEDSAVYLCASSLVGVNTEAFFGQGTRLTVV.

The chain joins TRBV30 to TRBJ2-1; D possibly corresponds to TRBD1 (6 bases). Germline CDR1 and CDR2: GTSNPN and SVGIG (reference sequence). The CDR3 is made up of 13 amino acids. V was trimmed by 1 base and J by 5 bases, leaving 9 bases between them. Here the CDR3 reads CAWSADRHNEQFF. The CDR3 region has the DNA TGTGCCTGGAGTGCGGACAGACACAATGAGCAGTTCTTC.

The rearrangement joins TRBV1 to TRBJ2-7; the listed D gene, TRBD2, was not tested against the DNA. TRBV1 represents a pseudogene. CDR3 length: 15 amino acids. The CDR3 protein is CTSAGRLADSYEQYF. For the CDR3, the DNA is TGCACCAGCGCCGGTAGACTAGCGGACTCCTACGAGCAGTACTTC.

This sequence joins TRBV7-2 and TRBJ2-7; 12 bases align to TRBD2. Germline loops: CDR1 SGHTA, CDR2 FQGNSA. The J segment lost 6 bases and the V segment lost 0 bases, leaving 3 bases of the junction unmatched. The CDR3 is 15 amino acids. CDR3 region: CASSLALGLAGEQYF. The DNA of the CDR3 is TGTGCCAGCAGCTTAGCGTTGGGACTAGCGGGCGAGCAGTACTTC. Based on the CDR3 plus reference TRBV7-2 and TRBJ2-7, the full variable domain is GAGVSQSPSNKVTEKGKDVELRCDPISGHTALYWYRQSLGQGLEFLIYFQGNSAPDKSGLPSDRFSAERTGGSVSTLTIQRTQQEDSAVYLCASSLALGLAGEQYFGPGTRLTVT.

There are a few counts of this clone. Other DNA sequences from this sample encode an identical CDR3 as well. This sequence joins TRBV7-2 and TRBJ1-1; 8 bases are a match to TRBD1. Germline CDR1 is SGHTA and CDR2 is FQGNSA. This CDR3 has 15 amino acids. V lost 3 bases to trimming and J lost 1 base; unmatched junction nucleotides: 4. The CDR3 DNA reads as TGTGCCAGCAGCTTGGGGGACAGGAGGAACACTGAAGCTTTCTTT. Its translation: CASSLGDRRNTEAFF.

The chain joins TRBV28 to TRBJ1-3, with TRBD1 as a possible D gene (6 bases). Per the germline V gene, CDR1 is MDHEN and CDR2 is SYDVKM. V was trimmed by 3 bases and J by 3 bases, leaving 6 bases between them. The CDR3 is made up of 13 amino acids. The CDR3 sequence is CASSFRGGNTIYF. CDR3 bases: TGTGCCAGCAGTTTCAGGGGTGGAAACACCATATATTTT.

The chain's CDR3 is CASSQVRDNEQFF. Written as DNA, the CDR3 is TGCGCCAGCAGCCAAGTTCGAGACAATGAGCAGTTCTTC. This sequence joins TRBV4-3 and TRBJ2-1; D is uncertain. CDR1 is LGHNA and CDR2 is YSLEER in the germline V gene. The CDR3 covers 13 residues. With 1 base removed from V and 5 bases from J, the gap between germline ends came to 6 bases.

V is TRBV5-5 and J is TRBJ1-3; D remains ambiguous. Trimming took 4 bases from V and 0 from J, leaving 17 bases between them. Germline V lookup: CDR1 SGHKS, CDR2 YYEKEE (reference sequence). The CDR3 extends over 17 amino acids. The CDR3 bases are TGTGCCAGCAGCCGAGACCTCGACCGTCTCTCTGGAAACACCATATATTTT. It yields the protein CASSRDLDRLSGNTIYF.

The CDR3 sequence is CASSNQGIGNQPQHF. In nucleotides, the CDR3 is TGTGCCAGCAGTAACCAGGGTATAGGTAATCAGCCCCAGCATTTT. V is TRBV27 and J is TRBJ1-5, with D perhaps TRBD1 (5 bases). The CDR3 is made up of 15 amino acids. Germline-derived CDR1 and CDR2 are MNHEY and SMNVEV (reference sequence). Trimming removed 5 bases at V and 4 bases at J, with 15 bases between.

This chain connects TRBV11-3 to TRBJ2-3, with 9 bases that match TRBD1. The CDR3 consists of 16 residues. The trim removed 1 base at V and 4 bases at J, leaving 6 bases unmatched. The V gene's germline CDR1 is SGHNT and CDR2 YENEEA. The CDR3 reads CASSLGGDRAADTQYF. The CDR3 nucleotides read TGTGCCAGCAGCTTAGGGGGGGACAGGGCGGCAGATACGCAGTATTTT.